The clone carrying this T cell receptor (beta chain) has at least ten counts. Trimming pared 3 bases from V and 1 base from J, leaving 10 bases between. Looked up from germline, CDR1 is MDHEN and CDR2 is SYDVKM. The CDR3 has 15 residues. The data were taken from a study of molecular identifiers for immune sequencing clone quantification. Using its own MiXCR run on the PCR reads, TCRdb lists one record per CDR3 protein. The sample consists of about 630,000 distinct CDR3 sequences, 25% of them appearing once. This chain connects TRBV28 to TRBJ1-5, with TRBD1 as a possible D gene (6 bases). The specimen sequenced was naive CD8+ T cells from blood, with Jurkat cell RNA spiked in. The subset here: FACS-sorted CD8+CD4-CCR7+CD45RA+ naive T cells. The clonotype was recovered from a human donor in good health. Some libraries in this study had Jurkat cell RNA spiked in. The CDR3, as DNA: TGTGCCAGCAGTTTGTGGCAGGGGAGCAATCAGCCCCAGCATTTT. Translation gives CASSLWQGSNQPQHF.